Listed here are 14 T cell receptor beta chains from one sample, sequenced in a study of early stage breast cancer tumors. Measured with immunoSEQ multiplex PCR; TCRdb has only the in-frame clones, and not every one. In the table there are 25,000 to 35,000 clones, 55% to 75% of which are singletons. Input material: blood. Receptors were obtained from a person aged 45-60 years with breast cancer.

This clone was observed at least ten times. The chain recombines TRBV6-5 with TRBJ1-5; 7 nucleotides agree with TRBD1. J lost 3 bases, V lost 6 bases, and 5 bases had no gene match. The length of the CDR3 is 14 residues. CDR1 is MNHEY, CDR2 SVGAGI, per germline. The CDR3: CASRKTGDNQPQHF. In nucleotides, the CDR3 is TGTGCCAGCAGGAAAACAGGGGACAATCAGCCCCAGCATTTT.

This sequence joins TRBV2 and TRBJ2-3, with 7 bases that match TRBD2. The CDR3 is made up of 14 amino acids. Germline V CDR1 and CDR2: SNHLY, FYNNEI. Losses at the gene ends were 7 bases for V and 3 bases for J; bases not matched to a gene: 7. CDR3: CASKSGGSTDTQYF. CDR3 DNA: TGTGCCAGCAAATCGGGCGGGAGTACAGATACGCAGTATTTT. The full variable domain, completed using reference TRBV2 and TRBJ2-3, is EPEVTQTPSHQVTQMGQEVILRCVPISNHLYFYWYRQILGQKVEFLVSFYNNEISEKSEIFDDQFSVERPDGSNFTLKIRSTKLEDSAMYFCASKSGGSTDTQYFGPGTRLTVL.

This CDR3 is CASSRDPTYEQYF. The CDR3 DNA sequence: TGTGCCAGCAGCCGGGACCCAACCTACGAGCAGTACTTC. The rearrangement uses TRBV7-9 and TRBJ2-7, with D perhaps assigned TRBD1 or TRBD2 (5 bases each). Germline V CDR1 and CDR2: SEHNR, FQNEAQ (reference sequence). Trimming cost V 5 bases and J 2 bases, with 10 bases left between them. There are 13 residues in the CDR3.

The chain couples TRBV7-9 to TRBJ1-1, with 8 bases that match TRBD1. Unmatched junction bases numbered 5, after V lost 5 bases and J lost 3 bases. CDR3 length: 14 residues. Germline CDR1 reads SEHNR; CDR2 reads FQNEAQ (reference sequence). The CDR3 reads CASSNGQGYTEAFF. For the CDR3, the DNA is TGTGCCAGCAGCAACGGACAGGGATACACTGAAGCTTTCTTT.

This clone appeared a few times. This chain connects TRBV10-3 to TRBJ2-3; D possibly corresponds to TRBD2 (7 bases). V was trimmed by 7 bases and J by 0 bases, leaving 14 bases between them. Germline V gene data show CDR1 as ENHRY and CDR2 as SYGVKD. The CDR3 covers 15 residues. This CDR3 is CAITEGGASTDTQYF. CDR3 sequence (DNA): TGTGCCATCACCGAGGGGGGGGCGAGCACAGATACGCAGTATTTT.

The V and J genes are TRBV27 and TRBJ2-7; D gene unclear. The CDR3 runs 14 residues. The germline V gene encodes CDR1 MNHEY and CDR2 SMNVEV (reference sequence). Trimming left V 3 bases short and J 3 bases short, with 12 bases between. CDR3 bases: TGTGCCAGCAGTTTGCGGCCCTGGGGCTACGAGCAGTACTTC. It is translated as CASSLRPWGYEQYF.

The V gene is TRBV9, the J gene TRBJ1-1; D is unresolved. Looked up from germline, CDR1 is SGDLS and CDR2 is YYNGEE. The CDR3 extends over 13 amino acids. V was shortened by 4 bases and J by 1 base, with 8 bases between the two germline ends. The CDR3 protein is CASSPEPNTEAFF. For the CDR3, the DNA is TGTGCCAGCAGCCCGGAGCCGAACACTGAAGCTTTCTTT.

The J gene is TRBJ1-4, the V gene TRBV6-6, with 8 bases lining up with TRBD1. This CDR3 region has 15 residues. The germline V gene encodes CDR1 MNHNY and CDR2 SVGAGI (reference sequence). The V gene end was trimmed by 5 bases and the J gene end by 5 bases; junction bases not matched to a gene: 7. The CDR3 reads CASSDRGLANEKLFF. Here the CDR3 DNA reads TGTGCCAGCAGTGACAGGGGCCTTGCGAATGAAAAACTGTTTTTT.

J is TRBJ2-2 and V is TRBV7-6; D may be TRBD2 (5 bases). The germline V gene encodes CDR1 SGHVS and CDR2 FNYEAQ. Between the trimmed V and J ends, which lost 5 bases and 5 bases, there was a span of 15 bases. The CDR3 spans 15 residues. Here the CDR3 reads CASSLSSLGTGELFF. The CDR3 region has the DNA TGTGCCAGCAGCCTCTCTAGCCTAGGGACCGGGGAGCTGTTTTTT.

This clone was picked up one time. With a much larger clone just one base away, this may be a read error. The same CDR3 arises from other DNA sequences in this sample as well. The chain combines TRBV6-5 with TRBJ1-1; D is undetermined. V gave up 0 bases and J gave up 0 bases, with 5 bases separating them. Germline values: CDR1 MNHEY, CDR2 SVGAGI. This CDR3 spans 14 amino acids. The chain's CDR3 is CASSYSLMNTEAFF. CDR3 bases: TGTGCCAGCAGTTACTCATTAATGAACACTGAAGCTTTCTTT.

The CDR3 loop reads CASRLGQAYGGTEAFF. CDR3 coding DNA: TGTGCCAGCAGGCTCGGACAGGCCTATGGGGGCACTGAAGCTTTCTTT. The V and J genes are TRBV6-6 and TRBJ1-1; 7 nucleotides match TRBD1. The CDR3 sequence is 16 residues long. The germline V gene has CDR1 MNHNY and CDR2 SVGAGI (reference sequence). V trimming: 6 bases; J trimming: 4 bases; junction bases outside the gene matches: 14.

V and J are TRBV4-3 and TRBJ2-5; 11 nucleotides align to TRBD2. The germline V gene encodes CDR1 LGHNA and CDR2 YSLEER. The CDR3 has 17 amino acids. After removal of 0 bases from V and 5 bases from J, the junction contained 8 bases not matched to a gene. For the CDR3, the DNA is TGCGCCAGCAGCCAAGAACTAGCGGGAGTCACCGGGGAGACCCAGTACTTC. It is translated as CASSQELAGVTGETQYF.

This chain connects TRBV11-3 to TRBJ2-3; D gene ambiguous. The CDR3 has 13 residues. Per germline, CDR1 SGHNT and CDR2 YENEEA. The germline V and J ends were trimmed by 1 base and 6 bases, with 8 bases remaining between them. The CDR3 protein is CASSLATSDTQYF. In DNA form, the CDR3 reads TGTGCCAGCAGCTTAGCAACAAGTGATACGCAGTATTTT.

The rearrangement joins TRBV5-1 to TRBJ1-5, with TRBD1 matching 8 bases. Germline V CDR1 and CDR2: SGHRS, YFSETQ. The CDR3 covers 15 residues. The ends lost 5 bases at V and 7 bases at J; junction bases unmatched: 11. The CDR3 coding sequence is TGCGCCAGCAGACCGGGACAGGACTATCGCCAGCCCCAGCATTTT. It translates to CASRPGQDYRQPQHF.